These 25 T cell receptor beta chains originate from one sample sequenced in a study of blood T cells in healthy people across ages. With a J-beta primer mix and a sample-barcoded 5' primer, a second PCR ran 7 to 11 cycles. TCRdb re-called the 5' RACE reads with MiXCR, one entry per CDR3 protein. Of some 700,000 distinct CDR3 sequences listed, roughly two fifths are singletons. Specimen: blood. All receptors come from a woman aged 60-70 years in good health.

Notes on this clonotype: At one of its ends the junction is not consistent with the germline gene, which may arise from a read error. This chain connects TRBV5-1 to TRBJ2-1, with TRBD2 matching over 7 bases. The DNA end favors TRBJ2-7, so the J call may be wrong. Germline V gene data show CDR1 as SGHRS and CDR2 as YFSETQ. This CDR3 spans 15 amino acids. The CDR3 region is CASSLGQTSSYKQYF. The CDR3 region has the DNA TGCGCCAGCAGCTTGGGACAGACTAGCTCCTACAAGCAGTACTTC.

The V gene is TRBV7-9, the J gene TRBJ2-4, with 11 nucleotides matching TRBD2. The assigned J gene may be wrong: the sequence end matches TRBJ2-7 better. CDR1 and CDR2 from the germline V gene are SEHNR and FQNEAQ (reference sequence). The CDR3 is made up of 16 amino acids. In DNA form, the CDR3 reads TGTGCCAGCAGCCCCGACACTAGCGGGAGCCTCTACGAGCAGTACTTC. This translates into CASSPDTSGSLYEQYF.

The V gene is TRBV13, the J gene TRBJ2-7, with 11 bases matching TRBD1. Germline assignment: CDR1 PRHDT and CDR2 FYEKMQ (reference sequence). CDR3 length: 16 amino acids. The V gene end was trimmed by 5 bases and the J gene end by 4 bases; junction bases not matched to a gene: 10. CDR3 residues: CASSPRTGGNPYEQYF. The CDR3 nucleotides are TGTGCCAGCAGCCCCAGGACAGGGGGCAATCCATACGAGCAGTACTTC.

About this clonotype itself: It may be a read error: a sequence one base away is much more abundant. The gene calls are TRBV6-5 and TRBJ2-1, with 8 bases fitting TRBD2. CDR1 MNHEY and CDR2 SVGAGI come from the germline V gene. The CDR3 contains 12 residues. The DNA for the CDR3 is TGTGCCGGCAGTTACGGGGGGGCTGAGCAGTTCTTC. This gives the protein CAGSYGGAEQFF.

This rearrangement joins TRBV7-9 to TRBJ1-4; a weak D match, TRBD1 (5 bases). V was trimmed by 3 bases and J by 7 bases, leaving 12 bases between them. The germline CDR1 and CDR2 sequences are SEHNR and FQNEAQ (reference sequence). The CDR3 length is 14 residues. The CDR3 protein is CASSFLQGIEKLFF. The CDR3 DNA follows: TGTGCCAGCAGCTTTCTCCAGGGCATTGAAAAACTGTTTTTT.

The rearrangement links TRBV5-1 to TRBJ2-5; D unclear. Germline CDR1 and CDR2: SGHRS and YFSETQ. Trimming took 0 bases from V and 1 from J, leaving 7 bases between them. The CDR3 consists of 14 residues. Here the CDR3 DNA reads TGCGCCAGCAGCTTGGATCCAGCCCAAGAGACCCAGTACTTC. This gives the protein CASSLDPAQETQYF.

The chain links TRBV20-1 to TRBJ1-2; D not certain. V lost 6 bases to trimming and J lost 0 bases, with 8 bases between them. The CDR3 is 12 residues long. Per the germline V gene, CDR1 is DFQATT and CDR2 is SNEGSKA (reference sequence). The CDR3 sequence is CSAGTTNYGYTF. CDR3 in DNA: TGCAGTGCCGGCACAACTAACTATGGCTACACCTTC.

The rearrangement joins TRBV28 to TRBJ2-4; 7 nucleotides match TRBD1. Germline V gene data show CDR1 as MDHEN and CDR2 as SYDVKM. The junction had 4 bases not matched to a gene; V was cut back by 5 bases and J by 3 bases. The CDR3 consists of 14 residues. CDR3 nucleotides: TGTGCCAGCAGTCCGGACAGGCTCAAAAACATTCAGTACTTC. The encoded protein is CASSPDRLKNIQYF.

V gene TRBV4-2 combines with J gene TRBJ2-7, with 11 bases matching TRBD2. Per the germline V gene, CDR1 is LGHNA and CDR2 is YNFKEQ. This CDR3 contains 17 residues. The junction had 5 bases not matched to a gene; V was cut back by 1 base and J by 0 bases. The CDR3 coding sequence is TGTGCCAGCAGCCAAGGGGGACTAGCGGATTTCTCCTACGAGCAGTACTTC. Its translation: CASSQGGLADFSYEQYF.

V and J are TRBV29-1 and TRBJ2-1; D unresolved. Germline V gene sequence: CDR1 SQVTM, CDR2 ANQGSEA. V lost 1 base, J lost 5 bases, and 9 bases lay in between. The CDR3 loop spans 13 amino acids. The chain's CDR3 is CSVEVSLNNEQFF. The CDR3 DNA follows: TGCAGCGTTGAAGTTAGCCTAAACAATGAGCAGTTCTTC.

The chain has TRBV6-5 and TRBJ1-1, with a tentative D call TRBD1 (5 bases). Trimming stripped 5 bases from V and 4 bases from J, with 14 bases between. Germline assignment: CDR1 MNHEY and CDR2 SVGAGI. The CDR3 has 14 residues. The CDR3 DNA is TGTGCCAGCAGTAGGGGCCCTCTGAGCACTGAAGCTTTCTTT. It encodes CASSRGPLSTEAFF.

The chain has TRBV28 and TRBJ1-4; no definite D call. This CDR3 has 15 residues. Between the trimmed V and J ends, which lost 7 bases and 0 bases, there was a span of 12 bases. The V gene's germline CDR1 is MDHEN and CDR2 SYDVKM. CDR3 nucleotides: TGTGCCAGCACCGTCGCGACGGCAACTAATGAAAAACTGTTTTTT. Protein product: CASTVATATNEKLFF. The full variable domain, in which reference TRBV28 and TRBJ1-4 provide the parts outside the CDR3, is DVKVTQSSRYLVKRTGEKVFLECVQDMDHENMFWYRQDPGLGLRLIYFSYDVKMKEKGDIPEGYSVSREKKERFSLILESASTNQTSMYLCASTVATATNEKLFFGSGTQLSVL.

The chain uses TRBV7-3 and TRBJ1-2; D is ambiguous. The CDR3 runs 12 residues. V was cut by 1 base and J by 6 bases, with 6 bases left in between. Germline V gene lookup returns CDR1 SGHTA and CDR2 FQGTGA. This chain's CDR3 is CASSLNGDGYTF. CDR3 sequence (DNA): TGTGCCAGCAGCTTAAACGGGGATGGCTACACCTTC.

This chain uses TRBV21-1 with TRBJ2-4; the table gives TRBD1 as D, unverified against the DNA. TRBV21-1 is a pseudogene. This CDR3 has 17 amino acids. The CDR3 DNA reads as TGTGCCAGCAGCAAAGGGGCGGGGACCCTAGCCACAAACATTCAGTACTTC. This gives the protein CASSKGAGTLATNIQYF.

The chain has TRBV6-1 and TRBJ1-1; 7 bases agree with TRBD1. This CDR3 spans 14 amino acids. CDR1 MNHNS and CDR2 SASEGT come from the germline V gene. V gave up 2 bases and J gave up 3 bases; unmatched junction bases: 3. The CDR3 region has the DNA TGTGCCAGCAGTGAAACAGGGGATGACACTGAAGCTTTCTTT. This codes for CASSETGDDTEAFF.

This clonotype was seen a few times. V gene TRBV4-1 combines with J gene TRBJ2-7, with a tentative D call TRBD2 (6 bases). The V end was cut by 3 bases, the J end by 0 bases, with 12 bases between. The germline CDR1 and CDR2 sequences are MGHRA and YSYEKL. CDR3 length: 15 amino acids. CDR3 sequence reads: CASSHAEGSSYEQYF. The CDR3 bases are TGCGCCAGCAGCCATGCGGAGGGGTCCTCCTACGAGCAGTACTTC.

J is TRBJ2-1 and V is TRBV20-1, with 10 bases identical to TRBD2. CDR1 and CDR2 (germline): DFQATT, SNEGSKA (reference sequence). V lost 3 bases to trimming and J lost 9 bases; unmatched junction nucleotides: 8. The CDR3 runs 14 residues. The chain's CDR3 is CSASSSGGSGEQFF. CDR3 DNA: TGCAGTGCTAGTTCTAGCGGGGGATCAGGTGAGCAGTTCTTC.

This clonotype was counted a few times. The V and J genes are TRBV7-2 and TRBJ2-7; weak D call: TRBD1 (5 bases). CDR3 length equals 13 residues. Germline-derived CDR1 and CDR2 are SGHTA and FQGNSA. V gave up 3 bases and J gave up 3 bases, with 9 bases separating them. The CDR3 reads CASSFKTVYEQYF. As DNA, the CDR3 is TGTGCCAGCAGCTTCAAGACAGTCTACGAGCAGTACTTC.

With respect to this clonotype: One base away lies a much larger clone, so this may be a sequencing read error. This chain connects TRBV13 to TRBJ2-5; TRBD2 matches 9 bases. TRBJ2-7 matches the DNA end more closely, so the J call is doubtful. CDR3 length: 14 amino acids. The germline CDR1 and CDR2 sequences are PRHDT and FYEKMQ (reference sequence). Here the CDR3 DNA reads TGTGCCAGCAGCCCGGGACTAGCAAGCCTCGAGCAGTACTTC. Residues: CASSPGLASLEQYF.

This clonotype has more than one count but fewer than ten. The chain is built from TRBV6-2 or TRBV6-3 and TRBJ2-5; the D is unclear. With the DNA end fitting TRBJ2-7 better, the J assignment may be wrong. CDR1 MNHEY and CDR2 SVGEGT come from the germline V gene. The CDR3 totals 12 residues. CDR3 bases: TGTGCCAGCAGTTACTCCAAATCCGAGCAGTACTTC. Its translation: CASSYSKSEQYF.

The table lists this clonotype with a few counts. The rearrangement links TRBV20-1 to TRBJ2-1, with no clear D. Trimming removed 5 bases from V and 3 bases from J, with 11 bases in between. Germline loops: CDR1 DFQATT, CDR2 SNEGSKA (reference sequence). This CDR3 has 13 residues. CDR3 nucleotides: TGCAGTGCTTCCGGGTTCCTCTACAATGAGCAGTTCTTC. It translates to CSASGFLYNEQFF.

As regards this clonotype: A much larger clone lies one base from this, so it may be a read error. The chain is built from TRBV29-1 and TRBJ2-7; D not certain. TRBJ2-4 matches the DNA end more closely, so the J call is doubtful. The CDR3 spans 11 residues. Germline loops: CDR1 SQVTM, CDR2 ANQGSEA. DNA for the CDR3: TGCAGCATCGGACCAGGAAACATTCAGTACTTC. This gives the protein CSIGPGNIQYF.

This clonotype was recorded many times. The CDR3 DNA follows: TGCAGTGCTAGAGATCGGCGGATAGCGGGAGTAGAGACCCAGTACTTC. This gives the protein CSARDRRIAGVETQYF. The chain combines TRBV20-1 with TRBJ2-5; TRBD2 agrees at 9 bases. The CDR3 has 16 residues. J lost 4 bases, V lost 0 bases, and 9 bases had no gene match. Germline V gene data show CDR1 as DFQATT and CDR2 as SNEGSKA (reference sequence).

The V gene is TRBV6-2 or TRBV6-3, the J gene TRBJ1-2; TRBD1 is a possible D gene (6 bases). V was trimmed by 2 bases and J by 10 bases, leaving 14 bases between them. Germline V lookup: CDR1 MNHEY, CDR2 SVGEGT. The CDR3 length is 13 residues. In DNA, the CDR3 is TGTGCCAGCAGTTACCCAACGCGGACAGCCTACACCTTC. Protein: CASSYPTRTAYTF.

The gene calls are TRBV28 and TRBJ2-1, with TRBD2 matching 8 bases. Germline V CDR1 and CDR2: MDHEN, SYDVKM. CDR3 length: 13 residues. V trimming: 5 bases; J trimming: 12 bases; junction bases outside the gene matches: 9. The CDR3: CASSIGARGGQFF. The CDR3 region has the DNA TGTGCCAGCAGTATAGGGGCCCGGGGGGGGCAGTTCTTC.